The rows below give T cell receptor beta chains drawn from one sample of a study of T-cell reconstitution after alpha-beta-depleted transplantation in children. MiXCR, run by TCRdb on the PCR reads, gives a single entry per CDR3 protein. The profile shows around 960,000 distinct CDR3 sequences, roughly 29% of them singletons. The sequences come from PBMCs, mostly from graft donor cells, collected 360 days after TCRalphabeta/CD19-depleted stem cell transplant. These receptors all come from a boy younger than two who had a stem cell transplant for SCID, so the T cells may come from the graft donor. Both conserved end residues are part of each CDR3. The order of the fields is CDR3 protein, CDR3 DNA, clone size, V gene, J gene, D gene. The D gene is left open where the match is weak. Expanded clones get a size class; other rows say once, few or many, or leave the size out.

CASSSRQGNYEQYF	TGTGCCAGCAGTTCGCGACAGGGTAACTACGAGCAGTACTTC	-	TRBV6-2/TRBV6-3	TRBJ2-7	TRBD1
CSASKWGSYNEQFF	TGCAGTGCTAGTAAGTGGGGCTCCTACAATGAGCAGTTCTTC	many	TRBV20-1	TRBJ2-1	-
CASSYSTPYNEQFF	TGTGCCAGCAGTTACTCCACTCCCTACAATGAGCAGTTCTTC	-	TRBV6-5	TRBJ2-1	-
CASSLRTGEQYF	TGTGCCAGCAGCCTCAGAACTGGTGAGCAGTACTTC	-	TRBV3-1	TRBJ2-7	-
CASSLASGGPPYEQYF	TGTGCCAGCAGCTTAGCGTCCGGGGGGCCCCCCTACGAGCAGTACTTC	-	TRBV7-2	TRBJ2-7	-
CASSWGQGGMDTQYF	TGTGCCAGCAGCTGGGGACAGGGGGGGATGGATACGCAGTATTTT	-	TRBV7-6	TRBJ2-3	TRBD1
CASSQDYTQYF	TGCGCCAGCAGCCAAGACTATACGCAGTATTTT	few	TRBV4-1	TRBJ2-3	-
CASSPATGRGTEAFF	TGTGCCAGCAGTCCTGCGACAGGGAGGGGCACTGAAGCTTTCTTT	-	TRBV6-1	TRBJ1-1	TRBD1
CASSFTGTGQETQYF	TGCGCCAGCAGCTTCACGGGAACAGGACAAGAGACCCAGTACTTC	few	TRBV5-1	TRBJ2-5	-
CSVRPSDNYNEQFF	TGCAGCGTTCGGCCCAGTGACAACTACAATGAGCAGTTCTTC	-	TRBV29-1	TRBJ2-1	-
CASSLYPAALHF	TGTGCCAGCAGTCTTTACCCGGCAGCCCTCCACTTT	-	TRBV28	TRBJ1-6	-
CSVDGQGSHSYEQYF	TGCAGCGTTGATGGTCAGGGGTCCCACTCCTACGAGCAGTACTTC	-	TRBV29-1	TRBJ2-7	-
CASKIFMLAGGTDTQYF	TGTGCCAGCAAGATATTCATGCTAGCGGGGGGCACAGATACGCAGTATTTT	-	TRBV2	TRBJ2-3	TRBD2
CASSSSLGEAFF	TGTGCCAGCAGCTCCAGCTTGGGTGAAGCTTTCTTT	few	TRBV5-6	TRBJ1-1	-
CASSQPLLGPRTDTQYF	TGTGCCAGCAGCCAACCCCTACTAGGGCCCCGCACAGATACGCAGTATTTT	-	TRBV6-2/TRBV6-3	TRBJ2-3	-
CASSDRDAAFTSTDTQYF	TGTGCCAGCAGTGACCGGGACGCAGCCTTTACTAGCACAGATACGCAGTATTTT	-	TRBV6-1	TRBJ2-3	-
CASSLNPPGQDDTGELFF	TGCGCCAGCAGCCTAAATCCCCCGGGACAGGACGACACCGGGGAGCTGTTTTTT	-	TRBV4-3	TRBJ2-2	TRBD1
CASSLEGLYSYEQYF	TGTGCCAGCAGCTTAGAAGGTCTTTACTCCTACGAGCAGTACTTC	-	TRBV7-8	TRBJ2-7	-
CASSPPIAATSYNEQFF	TGTGCCAGCTCACCACCGATAGCGGCCACCTCCTACAATGAGCAGTTCTTC	-	TRBV18	TRBJ2-1	-
CASSPGDRGPRNQPQHF	TGTGCCAGCTCACCTGGCGACAGGGGGCCCCGCAATCAGCCCCAGCATTTT	-	TRBV18	TRBJ1-5	TRBD1
CSAHPRTSQETQYF	TGCAGTGCTCACCCGAGGACCTCTCAAGAGACCCAGTACTTC	-	TRBV20-1	TRBJ2-5	-
CASSLGSIADTQYF	TGTGCCAGCAGCTTGGGCAGTATTGCAGATACGCAGTATTTT	-	TRBV7-2	TRBJ2-3	-
CAISGTSGAYNEQFF	TGTGCCATCAGCGGGACTAGTGGGGCCTACAATGAGCAGTTCTTC	-	TRBV10-3	TRBJ2-1	TRBD2
CASTQTQRGRNEQFF	TGTGCCAGCACCCAAACCCAGCGGGGCCGAAATGAGCAGTTCTTC	once	TRBV12-3/TRBV12-4	TRBJ2-1	TRBD2
CSARTGSVVLNTEAFF	TGCAGTGCTAGAACGGGGTCGGTGGTGCTGAACACTGAAGCTTTCTTT	-	TRBV20-1	TRBJ1-1	-
CASSQEGLAVTYEQYF	TGTGCCAGCAGCCAAGAAGGACTAGCGGTAACCTACGAGCAGTACTTC	-	TRBV3-1	TRBJ2-7	TRBD2
CASKLGLLARLF	TGTGCCAGCAAGCTGGGACTACTCGCGAGGCTCTTC	-	TRBV2	TRBJ2-1	TRBD2
CASSTQGAKETQYF	TGCGCCAGCAGTACACAGGGGGCGAAAGAGACCCAGTACTTC	few	TRBV5-1	TRBJ2-5	TRBD1
CASSYARVSNQPQHF	TGTGCCAGCAGTTACGCAAGGGTGAGCAATCAGCCCCAGCATTTT	-	TRBV6-2/TRBV6-3	TRBJ1-5	-
CASSLERTPYEQYF	TGCGCCAGCAGCTTGGAGCGGACCCCCTACGAGCAGTACTTC	-	TRBV5-1	TRBJ2-7	-
CASSPGRVSYEQYF	TGTGCCAGCTCACCAGGAAGGGTTAGCTACGAGCAGTACTTC	few	TRBV18	TRBJ2-7	-
CASSFRSVGHGLTGELFF	TGCGCCAGCAGCTTCCGTTCCGTCGGACACGGGCTCACCGGGGAGCTGTTTTTT	-	TRBV5-1	TRBJ2-2	-
CASSLGERVNTEAFF	TGTGCCAGCAGCTTGGGAGAGAGAGTGAACACTGAAGCTTTCTTT	-	TRBV5-8	TRBJ1-1	-
CASSVMEGTGELFF	TGTGCCAGCAGTGTTATGGAGGGCACCGGGGAGCTGTTTTTT	-	TRBV25-1	TRBJ2-2	-
CASSLRDRDGYTF	TGTGCCAGCAGCTTACGAGACAGGGATGGCTACACCTTC	-	TRBV7-9	TRBJ1-2	TRBD1
CASSVGTQYTDTQYF	TGTGCCAGCAGCGTAGGGACGCAATACACAGATACGCAGTATTTT	-	TRBV9	TRBJ2-3	-